This T cell receptor beta chain derives from a study of T cells after yellow fever vaccination. Overall study context: When fractions had low cell numbers, they were prepared with SMART-Seq v4 Ultra Low Input.

A word on this clonotype: Its cognate antigen is unknown.

TCRdb re-called the 5' RACE reads through MiXCR, storing one row per CDR3 protein. Here the sample spans more than 120,000 distinct CDR3 sequences, over 7% being singletons. Study-wide results and limits: At approximately 96% for CD4 and roughly 87% for CD8, most primary-vaccination clones showed up again after the booster. Some clonotypes were seen in both the CD4 and the CD8 compartments. These made up a small share and likely arose from convergent recombination. Abundant clonotypes (contaminants from the bulk population) could be present in FACS-sorted repertoires.

V lost 10 bases and J lost 3; bases outside the gene matches: 10. The germline CDR1 and CDR2 sequences are ENHRY and SYGVKD. The CDR3 runs to 15 residues. The material was CD4+ T cells sorted from PBMCs, obtained 5 days after the yellow fever booster vaccination. The chain is built from TRBV10-3 and TRBJ2-1, with 9 positions matching TRBD2. The source is a man aged 25-45 years who received the YFV17D yellow fever vaccine. The CDR3 DNA reads as TGTGCCAGCAATAGCGGGAGAACGAGCTACAATGAGCAGTTCTTC. Translating gives CASNSGRTSYNEQFF.